One T cell receptor (beta chain) is described in this entry. Its target antigen remains unknown. No quality values exist for individual bases; no much larger clone is one base distant. TCRbeta CDR3 regions were amplified from genomic DNA using the immunoSEQ Assay, a bias-controlled multiplex PCR. In the authors' own workflow: Nucleated cell counts per sample were estimated from amplification of reference gene primers within the assay. Sequence reads were collapsed and filtered to measure the absolute abundance of every unique TCRbeta CDR3 rearrangement. Productive Simpson clonality was computed per sample as the square root of Simpson's diversity index over productive rearrangements. Sourced from immuneACCESS, this table was stored by TCRdb with only in-frame sequences that have V and J called. A share of the clones is absent; for the studies checked, an unresolved V gene accounts for under half, and the remainder has no known explanation. That table gives V, J and clone size, and the DNA gave D and trimming. For this sample the table gives tens of thousands of clones, of which roughly 80% were detected only once. The ten most abundant clones make up over 7% of the sample.

The source of the sample is a study of blood T cell repertoires in COVID-19 (dated by TCRdb to the early 2020s). Notes on the research overall: The collaborator samples originated in the United States, Italy and Spain and spanned the acute and convalescent phases of COVID-19. The sample metadata nearly always contained a de-identified subject ID, COVID-19 status, age in years and sex. The samples were drawn from the first 160 participants of the ongoing ImmuneRACE study and from 950 to 1,500 subjects provided by 6 global collaborators. The material from the prospective study consisted of cDNA or gDNA derived from T cells, B-cell-depleted T cells, or PBMCs. The repertoires were released in a freely available public database meant as a resource for research on the immune response to SARS-CoV-2. Deeply sampled blood TCRbeta repertoires from subjects exposed to, actively infected with, or recovered from COVID-19 were included in the dataset. Where available, HLA class I and class II types were taken from metadata supplied by the sample provider and were not determined by assay-based typing. What the authors observed across the whole study: How much clinical and demographic metadata was included differed by source and by participant, and the metadata was provided uncurated.

Collaborating institutions collected whole blood in K2EDTA tubes following their own protocols. For TCRbeta analysis, collaborator samples were shipped as frozen whole blood, as isolated PBMCs, or as DNA extracted from either sample type. The clonotype originates from a man aged 55 to 70 with active COVID-19. Sample: peripheral blood.

The nucleotide sequence is TGTGCCAGCAGTTACCCTCCCGGGACTACACTTTACGAGCAGTACTTC. It encodes CASSYPPGTTLYEQYF. The rearrangement combines TRBV6-2 or TRBV6-3 with TRBJ2-7, and 7 bases in between align with TRBD2. Including cysteine and phenylalanine, the CDR3 has 16 amino acids. Of all the DNA, just the CDR3 is kept, 48 bases in frame from base 1. Germline trimming amounts to 2 bases on V and 4 bases on J, with 11 as the count of junction bases outside the gene matches. As encoded in the germline V gene, CDR1 is MNHEY while CDR2 is SVGEGT.